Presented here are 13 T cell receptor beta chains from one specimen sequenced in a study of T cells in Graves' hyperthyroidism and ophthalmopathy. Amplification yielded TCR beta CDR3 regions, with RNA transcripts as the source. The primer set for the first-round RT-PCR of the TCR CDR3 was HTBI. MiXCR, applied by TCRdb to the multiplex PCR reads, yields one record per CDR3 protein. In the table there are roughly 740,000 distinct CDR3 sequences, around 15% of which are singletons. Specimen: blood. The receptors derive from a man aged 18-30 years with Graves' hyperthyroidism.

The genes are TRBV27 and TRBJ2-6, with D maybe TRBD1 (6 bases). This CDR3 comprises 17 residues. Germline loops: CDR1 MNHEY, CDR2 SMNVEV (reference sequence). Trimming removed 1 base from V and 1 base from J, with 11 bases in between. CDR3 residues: CASSLWVTGSGANVLTF. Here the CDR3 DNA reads TGTGCCAGCAGTTTATGGGTGACAGGTTCTGGGGCCAACGTCCTGACTTTC.

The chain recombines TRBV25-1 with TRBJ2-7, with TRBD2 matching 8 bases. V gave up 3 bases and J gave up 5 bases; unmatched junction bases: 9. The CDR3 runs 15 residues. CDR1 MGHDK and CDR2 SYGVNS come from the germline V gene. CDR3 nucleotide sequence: TGTGCCAGCAGTGAGGTCGGGCTAGCGGGTGACGAGCAGTACTTC. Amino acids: CASSEVGLAGDEQYF.

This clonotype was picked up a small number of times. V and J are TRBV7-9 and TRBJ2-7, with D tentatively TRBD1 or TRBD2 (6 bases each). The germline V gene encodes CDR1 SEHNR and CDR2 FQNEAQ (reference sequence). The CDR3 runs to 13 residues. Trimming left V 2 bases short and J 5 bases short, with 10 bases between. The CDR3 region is CASSLYGGHEQYF. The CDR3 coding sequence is TGTGCCAGCAGCTTATATGGGGGGCACGAGCAGTACTTC.

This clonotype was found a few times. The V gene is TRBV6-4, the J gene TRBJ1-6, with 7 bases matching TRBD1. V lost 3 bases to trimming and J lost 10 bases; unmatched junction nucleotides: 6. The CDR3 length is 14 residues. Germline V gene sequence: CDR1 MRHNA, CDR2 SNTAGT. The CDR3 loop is CASSEDGGGSPLHF. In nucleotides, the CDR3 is TGTGCCAGCAGTGAAGACGGAGGGGGCTCACCCCTCCACTTT.

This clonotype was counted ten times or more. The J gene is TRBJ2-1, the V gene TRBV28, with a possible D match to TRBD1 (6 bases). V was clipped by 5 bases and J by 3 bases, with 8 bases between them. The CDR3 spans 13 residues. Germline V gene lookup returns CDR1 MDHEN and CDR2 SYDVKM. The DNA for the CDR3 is TGTGCCAGCAGTACAGGGTACTACAATGAGCAGTTCTTC. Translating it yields CASSTGYYNEQFF. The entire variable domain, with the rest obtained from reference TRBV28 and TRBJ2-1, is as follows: DVKVTQSSRYLVKRTGEKVFLECVQDMDHENMFWYRQDPGLGLRLIYFSYDVKMKEKGDIPEGYSVSREKKERFSLILESASTNQTSMYLCASSTGYYNEQFFGPGTRLTVL.

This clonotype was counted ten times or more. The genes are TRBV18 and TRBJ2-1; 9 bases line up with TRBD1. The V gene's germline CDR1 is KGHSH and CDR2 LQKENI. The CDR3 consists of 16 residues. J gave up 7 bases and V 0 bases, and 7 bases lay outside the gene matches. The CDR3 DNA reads TGTGCCAGCTCACCACCGACAGGGACAGGGTATAATGAGCAGTTCTTC. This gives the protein CASSPPTGTGYNEQFF. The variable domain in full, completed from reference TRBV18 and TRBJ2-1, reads NAGVMQNPRHLVRRRGQEARLRCSPMKGHSHVYWYRQLPEEGLKFMVYLQKENIIDESGMPKERFSAEFPKEGPSILRIQQVVRGDSAAYFCASSPPTGTGYNEQFFGPGTRLTVL.

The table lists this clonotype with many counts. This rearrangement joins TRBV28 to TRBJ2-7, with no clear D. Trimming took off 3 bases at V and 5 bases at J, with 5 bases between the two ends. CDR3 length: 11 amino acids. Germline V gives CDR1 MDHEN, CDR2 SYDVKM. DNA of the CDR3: TGTGCCAGCAGTTTCGGGCACGAGCAGTACTTC. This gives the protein CASSFGHEQYF.

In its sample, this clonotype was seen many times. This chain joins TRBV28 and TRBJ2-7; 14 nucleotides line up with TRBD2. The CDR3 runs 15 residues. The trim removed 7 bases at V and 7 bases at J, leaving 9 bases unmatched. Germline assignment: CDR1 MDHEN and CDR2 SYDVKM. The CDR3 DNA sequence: TGTGCCAGCATTAAGGGACTAGCGGGAGTGTGGGAGCAGTACTTC. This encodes CASIKGLAGVWEQYF.

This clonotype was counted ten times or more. CDR3 nucleotides: TGTGCCAGCAGGGTCCGGGACAGGGTGCTTAAGAGCTCCTACAATGAGCAGTTCTTC. Translating gives CASRVRDRVLKSSYNEQFF. The chain recombines TRBV28 with TRBJ2-1, with 9 nucleotides matching TRBD1. The germline V gene encodes CDR1 MDHEN and CDR2 SYDVKM. The V segment lost 6 bases and the J segment 0 bases; nucleotides outside the gene matches: 15. The CDR3 sequence is 19 residues long.

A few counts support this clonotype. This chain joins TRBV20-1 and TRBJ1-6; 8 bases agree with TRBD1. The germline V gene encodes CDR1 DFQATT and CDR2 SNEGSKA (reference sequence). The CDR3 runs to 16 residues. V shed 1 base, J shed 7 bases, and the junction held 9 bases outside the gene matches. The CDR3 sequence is CSARGSGQGWNSPLHF. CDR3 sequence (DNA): TGCAGTGCTAGAGGTTCTGGACAGGGATGGAATTCACCCCTCCACTTT.

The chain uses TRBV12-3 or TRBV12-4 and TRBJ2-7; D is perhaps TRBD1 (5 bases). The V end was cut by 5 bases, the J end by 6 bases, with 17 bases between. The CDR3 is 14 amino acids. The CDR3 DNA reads TGTGCCAGCAGTGCCCAGGGATTAGGCCGCGAGCAGTACTTC. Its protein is CASSAQGLGREQYF.

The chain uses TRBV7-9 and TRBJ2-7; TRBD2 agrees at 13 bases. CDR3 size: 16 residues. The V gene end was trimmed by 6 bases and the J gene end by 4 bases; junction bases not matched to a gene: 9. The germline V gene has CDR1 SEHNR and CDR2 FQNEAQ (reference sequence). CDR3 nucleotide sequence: TGTGCCAGCAGTCTAACCTGGACTAGCGGGAGTTACGAGCAGTACTTC. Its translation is CASSLTWTSGSYEQYF.

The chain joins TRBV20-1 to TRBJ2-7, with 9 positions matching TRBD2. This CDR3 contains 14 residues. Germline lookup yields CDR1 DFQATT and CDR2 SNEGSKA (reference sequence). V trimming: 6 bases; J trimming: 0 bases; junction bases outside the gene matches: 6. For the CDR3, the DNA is TGCAGTGCCCGACTAGCGGCCAGCTCCTACGAGCAGTACTTC. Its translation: CSARLAASSYEQYF.